This T cell receptor (beta chain) was documented in a study of cytomegalovirus exposure and HLA in healthy donors. Turning to the study itself: According to later analysis, the same platform produced the approximately 120 validation and about 630 first-cohort repertoires. Overall study findings and caveats: The classifier reportedly diagnosed cytomegalovirus status with high specificity and sensitivity. A subsequent analysis found that TCR clusters from the first cohort also tended to co-occur in the 120 or so validation repertoires, with about 93% of cluster scores above 0. Rarity marked most TCR sequences, yet some public TCRs occurred in many donors.

The germline V gene has CDR1 SNHLY and CDR2 FYNNEI. Trimming removed 6 bases from V and 0 bases from J, with 12 bases in between. The CDR3 sequence is 15 residues long. The sample holds one count of this clone. Its cognate antigen is unknown. Profiling relied on immunoSEQ multiplex PCR, and the TCRdb table lists in-frame clones only, not all of them. The sample includes 120,000 to 150,000 clones, approximately 90% seen only once; the top ten take about 0.7%. Sequencing used PBMCs. The clonotype comes from a man aged 18 to 29 in good health and CMV-seronegative. The V and J genes are TRBV2 and TRBJ1-3, with a possible D match to TRBD1 (5 bases). CDR3 amino acids: CASRLQDNSGNTIYF. In DNA, the CDR3 is TGTGCCAGCAGGTTACAGGACAACTCTGGAAACACCATATATTTT.